Following are 30 T cell receptor beta chains from one sample sequenced in a study of T cell responses to AZD1222 COVID-19 vaccine. TCRdb keeps only in-frame clones here, not all; method: immunoSEQ multiplex PCR. Of around 78,000 clones in the sample, almost 90% were seen once. Sequenced material: peripheral blood, taken 28 days after the second AZD1222 dose. The receptors originated from an adult who received the AZD1222 COVID-19 vaccine.

This clone appeared a few times. V gene TRBV7-3 combines with J gene TRBJ1-1, with D perhaps TRBD1 (5 bases). This CDR3 spans 13 amino acids. Trimming shortened V by 5 bases and J by 9 bases, and 16 bases separated the two germline ends. Germline CDR1 SGHTA, CDR2 FQGTGA. CDR3 sequence reads: CASSPRERGQAFF. The DNA of the CDR3 is TGTGCCAGCAGCCCCAGGGAGCGGGGACAAGCTTTCTTT.

The CDR3 loop is CASSPRLKETQYF. The DNA of the CDR3 is TGTGCCAGCAGCCCCCGACTAAAAGAGACCCAGTACTTC. The chain recombines TRBV9 with TRBJ2-5, with D maybe TRBD2 (5 bases). CDR1 SGDLS and CDR2 YYNGEE come from the germline V gene. This CDR3 has 13 residues. V was clipped by 4 bases and J by 3 bases, with 10 bases between them.

CDR3 loop: CASSLGGEQYF. The CDR3 DNA is TGTGCCAGCAGCTTGGGGGGAGAGCAGTACTTC. This rearrangement joins TRBV5-6 to TRBJ2-7; D uncertain. CDR3 length: 11 amino acids. Deletions cut 0 bases from V and 7 bases from J, with 5 bases between. The germline CDR1 and CDR2 sequences are SGHDT and YYEEEE.

V usage is TRBV27 and J usage is TRBJ1-2; 9 positions match TRBD1. Germline V CDR1 and CDR2: MNHEY, SMNVEV (reference sequence). The CDR3 covers 15 residues. Losses at the gene ends were 4 bases for V and 6 bases for J; bases not matched to a gene: 9. CDR3 in DNA: TGTGCCAGCAGTTCGGGGACAGGGCTAGCGGATGGCTACACCTTC. This encodes CASSSGTGLADGYTF.

The CDR3 DNA sequence: TGTGCCAGTAGTAATCGACAGGGTCTGGGCTACACCTTC. This gives the protein CASSNRQGLGYTF. V and J are TRBV19 and TRBJ1-2; 7 bases are shared with TRBD1. The ends lost 4 bases at V and 8 bases at J; junction bases unmatched: 7. CDR1 and CDR2 (germline): LNHDA, SQIVND (reference sequence). The CDR3 loop spans 13 amino acids.

This chain connects TRBV7-9 to TRBJ1-1; D is undetermined. CDR3 length: 12 residues. V lost 11 bases, J lost 2 bases, and 12 bases lay in between. Germline-derived CDR1 and CDR2 are SEHNR and FQNEAQ (reference sequence). The CDR3 DNA sequence: TGTGCCGGATCCCTTGGAAACACTGAAGCTTTCTTT. Residues: CAGSLGNTEAFF. Filled out from reference TRBV7-9 and TRBJ1-1, the complete variable domain reads DTGVSQNPRHKITKRGQNVTFRCDPISEHNRLYWYRQTLGQGPEFLTYFQNEAQLEKSRLLSDRFSAERPKGSFSTLEIQRTEQGDSAMYLCAGSLGNTEAFFGQGTRLTVV.

This clone was seen a handful of times. The chain employs TRBV7-2 and TRBJ1-2; D ambiguous. In germline, CDR1 is SGHTA, CDR2 FQGNSA. V was trimmed by 5 bases and J by 3 bases, leaving 16 bases between them. The CDR3 runs 15 residues. The CDR3 DNA reads as TGTGCCAGCAGCCTCGGACGAGGGAACCACTATGGCTACACCTTC. Translation gives CASSLGRGNHYGYTF.

The chain has TRBV28 and TRBJ1-5, with D hard to call. With 6 bases removed from V and 6 bases from J, the gap between germline ends came to 9 bases. This CDR3 contains 12 residues. Germline V gene sequence: CDR1 MDHEN, CDR2 SYDVKM. CDR3 nucleotides: TGTGCCAGCAGATTCTGGGGTCAGCCCCAGCATTTT. Protein sequence: CASRFWGQPQHF. The full variable domain, completed using reference TRBV28 and TRBJ1-5, is DVKVTQSSRYLVKRTGEKVFLECVQDMDHENMFWYRQDPGLGLRLIYFSYDVKMKEKGDIPEGYSVSREKKERFSLILESASTNQTSMYLCASRFWGQPQHFGDGTRLSIL.

The count of this clone is one. The CDR3: CASSRNRADPQHF. DNA for the CDR3: TGTGCCAGCAGCAGGAACAGGGCAGACCCCCAGCATTTT. The J gene is TRBJ1-5, the V gene TRBV7-2; a weak D match, TRBD1 (6 bases). The CDR3 is 13 residues long. V was pared by 5 bases and J by 10 bases, with 15 bases between. The germline V gene encodes CDR1 SGHTA and CDR2 FQGNSA.

This clone was detected only once. This chain joins TRBV4-1 and TRBJ1-2; no reliable D call. The germline V and J ends were trimmed by 0 bases and 5 bases, with 13 bases remaining between them. CDR3 length equals 15 residues. Looked up from germline, CDR1 is MGHRA and CDR2 is YSYEKL. The CDR3 sequence: CASSQDPDDRYGYTF. The DNA of the CDR3 is TGCGCCAGCAGCCAAGATCCGGACGATAGGTATGGCTACACCTTC.

The chain carries TRBV19 and TRBJ1-6; D is possibly TRBD1 (6 bases). V gave up 4 bases and J gave up 3 bases, with 10 bases separating them. The CDR3 spans 15 residues. Germline CDR1 and CDR2: LNHDA and SQIVND (reference sequence). This chain's CDR3 is CASSSEGDYNSPLHF. As DNA, the CDR3 is TGTGCCAGTAGTAGCGAGGGGGACTATAATTCACCCCTCCACTTT. Supplemented by reference TRBV19 and TRBJ1-6, the full variable domain reads DGGITQSPKYLFRKEGQNVTLSCEQNLNHDAMYWYRQDPGQGLRLIYYSQIVNDFQKGDIAEGYSVSREKKESFPLTVTSAQKNPTAFYLCASSSEGDYNSPLHFGNGTRLTVT.

CDR3 DNA sequence: TGTGCCAGCTCACCAGAAGGGGGATTGGAGACCCAGTACTTC. Its translation: CASSPEGGLETQYF. The chain has TRBV18 and TRBJ2-5; D is possibly TRBD1 (6 bases). The germline CDR1 and CDR2 sequences are KGHSH and LQKENI. Trimming pared 2 bases from V and 5 bases from J, leaving 12 bases between. The CDR3 sequence is 14 residues long. Using reference TRBV18 and TRBJ2-5 for the parts outside the CDR3, the full variable domain is NAGVMQNPRHLVRRRGQEARLRCSPMKGHSHVYWYRQLPEEGLKFMVYLQKENIIDESGMPKERFSAEFPKEGPSILRIQQVVRGDSAAYFCASSPEGGLETQYFGPGTRLLVL.

The chain is built from TRBV7-2 and TRBJ2-1; possible D gene TRBD2, 5 bases. Germline CDR1 and CDR2: SGHTA and FQGNSA. V was shortened by 2 bases and J by 1 base, with 6 bases between the two germline ends. The CDR3 consists of 14 residues. The CDR3 loop is CASSLPGSYNEQFF. The CDR3, as DNA: TGTGCCAGCAGCTTACCGGGGTCCTACAATGAGCAGTTCTTC.

The genes are TRBV27 and TRBJ1-4; 8 bases are a match to TRBD1. Germline CDR1 MNHEY, CDR2 SMNVEV (reference sequence). The CDR3 covers 17 residues. Trimming removed 5 bases from V and 7 bases from J; junction bases left unmatched: 15. CDR3 DNA: TGTGCCAGCAGTCCGCCCGGACAGGGAATTGTCTTTGAAAAACTGTTTTTT. As protein: CASSPPGQGIVFEKLFF. Full variable domain (outside the CDR3, taken from reference TRBV27 and TRBJ1-4): EAQVTQNPRYLITVTGKKLTVTCSQNMNHEYMSWYRQDPGLGLRQIYYSMNVEVTDKGDVPEGYKVSRKEKRNFPLILESPSPNQTSLYFCASSPPGQGIVFEKLFFGSGTQLSVL.

The chain has TRBV7-3 and TRBJ1-3, with 10 bases identical to TRBD1. V shed 5 bases and J 2 bases; nucleotides not matched to a gene: 3. Germline lookup yields CDR1 SGHTA and CDR2 FQGTGA. The CDR3 spans 15 residues. In DNA form, the CDR3 reads TGTGCCAGCAGCCAAGGGACAGGGGCTGGAAACACCATATATTTT. Its translation is CASSQGTGAGNTIYF.

J is TRBJ1-3 and V is TRBV4-3, with D perhaps matching TRBD1 (6 bases). V dropped 1 base and J dropped 0 bases, with 16 bases sitting between them. The CDR3 totals 18 residues. Germline V gene data show CDR1 as LGHNA and CDR2 as YSLEER. The CDR3 loop reads CASSQGGGALSSGNTIYF. The DNA of the CDR3 is TGCGCCAGCAGCCAAGGAGGGGGGGCGCTGAGCTCTGGAAACACCATATATTTT.

V is TRBV30 and J is TRBJ2-1; TRBD2 aligns across 10 bases. There are 17 residues in the CDR3. V lost 0 bases and J lost 8; bases outside the gene matches: 13. Germline lookup yields CDR1 GTSNPN and CDR2 SVGIG (reference sequence). The CDR3 bases are TGTGCCTGGAGTGTACCAAGCGGGGGGGCGCATGTCGATGAGCAGTTCTTC. This gives the protein CAWSVPSGGAHVDEQFF.

The V gene is TRBV9, the J gene TRBJ2-1; 12 bases line up with TRBD2. The junction had 7 bases not matched to a gene; V was cut back by 3 bases and J by 9 bases. The germline V gene encodes CDR1 SGDLS and CDR2 YYNGEE. CDR3 length: 15 residues. Written as DNA, the CDR3 is TGTGCCAGCAGCGACCTAGCGGGGGGGCCGCGTGAGCAGTTCTTC. Protein: CASSDLAGGPREQFF.

The chain is built from TRBV19 and TRBJ2-7, with D perhaps matching TRBD2 (6 bases). Deletions cut 3 bases from V and 5 bases from J, with 14 bases between. The CDR3 extends over 14 amino acids. Germline V gives CDR1 LNHDA, CDR2 SQIVND (reference sequence). CDR3 DNA: TGTGCCAGTAGTATTTGGGAGCGGAGGGACGAGCAGTACTTC. Its translation is CASSIWERRDEQYF.

A few counts support this clone. The rearrangement joins TRBV28 to TRBJ1-3; 8 bases line up with TRBD1. Germline CDR1 MDHEN, CDR2 SYDVKM. V lost 4 bases to trimming and J lost 0 bases; unmatched junction nucleotides: 5. This CDR3 region has 16 residues. The CDR3 sequence: CASSSGQGISGNTIYF. For the CDR3, the DNA is TGTGCCAGCAGTTCCGGACAGGGTATCTCTGGAAACACCATATATTTT.

The rearrangement uses TRBV20-1 and TRBJ2-7; D unclear. There are 11 residues in the CDR3. Trimming stripped 6 bases from V and 6 bases from J, with 12 bases between. CDR1 is DFQATT, CDR2 SNEGSKA, per germline (reference sequence). The CDR3 nucleotides are TGCAGTGCCCGCCCAGTATCCGAGCAGTACTTC. Protein product: CSARPVSEQYF.

The chain recombines TRBV6-5 with TRBJ2-2; D gene ambiguous. Trimming pared 7 bases from V and 1 base from J, leaving 10 bases between. The CDR3 has 14 residues. Germline lookup yields CDR1 MNHEY and CDR2 SVGAGI. CDR3 loop: CASMRNMNTGELFF. The CDR3 DNA reads TGTGCCAGCATGCGCAACATGAACACCGGGGAGCTGTTTTTT.

V usage is TRBV11-2 and J usage is TRBJ2-3; D might be TRBD2 (7 bases). V shed 8 bases and J shed 4 bases, with 10 bases lying between them. Germline lookup yields CDR1 SGHAT and CDR2 FQNNGV. This CDR3 contains 12 residues. The CDR3 DNA is TGTGCCAGCGGGGGGGCTGCAGATACGCAGTATTTT. It specifies CASGGAADTQYF. The entire variable domain, with the rest obtained from reference TRBV11-2 and TRBJ2-3, is as follows: EAGVAQSPRYKIIEKRQSVAFWCNPISGHATLYWYQQILGQGPKLLIQFQNNGVVDDSQLPKDRFSAERLKGVDSTLKIQPAKLEDSAVYLCASGGAADTQYFGPGTRLTVL.

This clone was recorded only once. The J gene is TRBJ2-6, the V gene TRBV19, with 10 bases identical to TRBD1. J lost 0 bases, V lost 3 bases, and 8 bases had no gene match. The germline V gene has CDR1 LNHDA and CDR2 SQIVND (reference sequence). The CDR3 is 19 amino acids. CDR3 bases: TGTGCCAGTAGTATTCAGGGACAGGGGATTGTCTCTGGGGCCAACGTCCTGACTTTC. Protein sequence: CASSIQGQGIVSGANVLTF.

The chain links TRBV9 to TRBJ2-3; 7 nucleotides agree with TRBD2. CDR1 is SGDLS, CDR2 YYNGEE, per germline. J was trimmed by 7 bases and V by 1 base; bases with no gene match: 3. The CDR3 is 13 residues long. As DNA, the CDR3 is TGTGCCAGCAGCGTACGGCGGGGGAATACGCAGTATTTT. It encodes CASSVRRGNTQYF.

The chain is built from TRBV28 and TRBJ1-6; possible D gene TRBD1, 6 bases. Germline V gene sequence: CDR1 MDHEN, CDR2 SYDVKM. V lost 2 bases and J 8 bases, leaving 16 bases between the germline ends. There are 16 residues in the CDR3. CDR3 DNA: TGTGCCAGCAGTTTAGAGAGAGGGGGGGGATATTCACCCCTCCACTTT. Translating it yields CASSLERGGGYSPLHF.

The chain is built from TRBV7-2 and TRBJ1-4; D gene unclear. Germline V CDR1 and CDR2: SGHTA, FQGNSA. The CDR3 is 15 amino acids. V was shortened by 4 bases and J by 4 bases, with 13 bases between the two germline ends. CDR3 DNA: TGTGCCAGCAGCTCTGGTCGGAGCCTTAATGAAAAACTGTTTTTT. Its translation is CASSSGRSLNEKLFF.

The chain has TRBV5-4 and TRBJ1-1; D unclear. The germline V gene encodes CDR1 SGHNT and CDR2 YYREEE (reference sequence). Between the trimmed V and J ends, which lost 3 bases and 0 bases, there was a span of 18 bases. The CDR3 spans 17 residues. The CDR3 protein is CASSSPPGWEVNTEAFF. The CDR3 nucleotides are TGTGCCAGCAGCTCCCCCCCCGGGTGGGAAGTGAACACTGAAGCTTTCTTT.

The CDR3 here is CASSPDSSNYGYTF. CDR3 sequence (DNA): TGTGCCAGCAGCCCGGACAGCTCTAACTATGGCTACACCTTC. This chain links TRBV7-3 with TRBJ1-2; D perhaps matches TRBD1 (6 bases). Trimming cost V 5 bases and J 0 bases, with 10 bases left between them. Germline CDR1 and CDR2: SGHTA and FQGTGA. The CDR3 is made up of 14 amino acids.

This chain connects TRBV5-4 to TRBJ2-2; 10 positions agree with TRBD1. V lost 3 bases to trimming and J lost 8 bases; unmatched junction nucleotides: 7. The CDR3 has 15 amino acids. Looked up from germline, CDR1 is SGHNT and CDR2 is YYREEE (reference sequence). The CDR3 loop is CASSSPGQGIGELFF. CDR3 nucleotides: TGTGCCAGCAGCTCCCCGGGACAGGGGATAGGGGAGCTGTTTTTT.